Sequencing of this T cell receptor beta chain was carried out in a study of CD4 T cells in relation to SARS-CoV-2 and coronaviruses. Points on this clone: Its antigen is currently unknown.

Study observations and caveats: About 65% of donors had memory CD4+ clonotypes crossrecognizing SARS-CoV-2 and common cold coronavirus spike. Monoreactive clones expanded significantly more to SARS-CoV-2 than crossreactive clones did.

In germline, CDR1 is SGHRS, CDR2 YFSETQ. The CDR3 length is 14 residues. With 0 bases removed from V and 7 bases from J, the gap between germline ends came to 10 bases. CD4+ T cells from unexposed donors were obtained before the COVID-19 pandemic (2011-2018). The cells were cultured for roughly 11 days before CD4+ T cells were isolated. Unexposed-donor CD4+ T cells were probed with SARS-CoV-2 S/N and four cold-coronavirus spikes, cells permitting. Cultures received half-medium IL-2 refreshes on days 3 and 7. Generated by immunoSEQ multiplex PCR, the TCRdb table keeps only in-frame clones and is missing some. This sample has 20,000 or so clones, with around four fifths found just once.

Sequenced: CD4+ T cells from PBMCs, cultured in vitro. V gene TRBV5-1 combines with J gene TRBJ2-2; a possible D gene is TRBD2 (5 bases). The sequence was obtained from a human donor in good health. The DNA for the CDR3 is TGCGCCAGCAGCTTGGGTGTCGCGGGCGGGGAGCTGTTTTTT. This codes for CASSLGVAGGELFF.